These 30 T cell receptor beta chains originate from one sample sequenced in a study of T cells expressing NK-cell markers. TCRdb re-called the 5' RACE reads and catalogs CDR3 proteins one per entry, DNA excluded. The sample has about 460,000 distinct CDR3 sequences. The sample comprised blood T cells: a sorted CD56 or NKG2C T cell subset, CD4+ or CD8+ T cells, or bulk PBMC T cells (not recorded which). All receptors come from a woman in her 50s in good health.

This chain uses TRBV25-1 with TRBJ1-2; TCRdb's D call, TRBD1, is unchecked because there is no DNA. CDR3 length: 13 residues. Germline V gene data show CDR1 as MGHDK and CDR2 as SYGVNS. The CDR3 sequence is CASSEPGGYGYTF.

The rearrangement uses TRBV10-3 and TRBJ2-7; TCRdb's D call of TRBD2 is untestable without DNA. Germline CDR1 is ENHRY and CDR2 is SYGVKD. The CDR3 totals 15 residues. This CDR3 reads CAISEPSGSSYEQYF.

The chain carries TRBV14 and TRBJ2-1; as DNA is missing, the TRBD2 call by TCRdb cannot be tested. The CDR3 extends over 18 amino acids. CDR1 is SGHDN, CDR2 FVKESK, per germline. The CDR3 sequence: CASSPGRSVAASYNEQFF.

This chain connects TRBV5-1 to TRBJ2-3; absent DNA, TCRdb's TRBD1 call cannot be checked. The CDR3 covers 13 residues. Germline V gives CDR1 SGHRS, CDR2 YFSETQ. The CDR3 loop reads CASFQGLSDTQYF.

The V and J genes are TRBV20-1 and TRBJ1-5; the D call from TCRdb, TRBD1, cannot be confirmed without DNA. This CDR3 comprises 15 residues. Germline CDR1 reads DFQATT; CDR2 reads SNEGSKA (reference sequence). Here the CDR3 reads CSASAPDRVNQPQHF.

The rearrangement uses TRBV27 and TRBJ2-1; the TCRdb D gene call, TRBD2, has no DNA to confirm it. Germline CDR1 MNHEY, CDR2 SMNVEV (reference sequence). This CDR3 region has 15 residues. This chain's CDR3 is CASSRTSGSWNEQFF.

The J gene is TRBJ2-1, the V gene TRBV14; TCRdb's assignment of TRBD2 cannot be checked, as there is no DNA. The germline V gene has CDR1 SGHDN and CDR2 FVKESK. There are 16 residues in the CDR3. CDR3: CASSQGSSEINNEQFF.

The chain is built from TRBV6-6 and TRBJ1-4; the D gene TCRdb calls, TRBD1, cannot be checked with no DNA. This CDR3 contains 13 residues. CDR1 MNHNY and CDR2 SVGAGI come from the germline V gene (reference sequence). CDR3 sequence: CASRDRANEKLFF.

The CDR3 protein is CSARNRWEYGYTF. The chain links TRBV20-1 to TRBJ1-2; with no DNA, the TCRdb D assignment of TRBD1 cannot be verified. There are 13 residues in the CDR3. The germline CDR1 and CDR2 sequences are DFQATT and SNEGSKA (reference sequence).

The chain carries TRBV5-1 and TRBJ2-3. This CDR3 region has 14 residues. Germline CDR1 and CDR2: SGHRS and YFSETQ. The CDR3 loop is CASSYEGVTDTQYF.

The CDR3 reads CASSHPAGGPSTGELFF. The chain carries TRBV3-1 and TRBJ2-2; the D call from TCRdb, TRBD2, cannot be confirmed without DNA. The V gene's germline CDR1 is LGHDT and CDR2 YNNKEL (reference sequence). The CDR3 sequence is 17 residues long.

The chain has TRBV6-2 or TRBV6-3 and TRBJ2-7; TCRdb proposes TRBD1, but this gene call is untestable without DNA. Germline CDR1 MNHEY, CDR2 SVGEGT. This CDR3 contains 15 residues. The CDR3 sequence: CASSYIGQGRIEQYF.

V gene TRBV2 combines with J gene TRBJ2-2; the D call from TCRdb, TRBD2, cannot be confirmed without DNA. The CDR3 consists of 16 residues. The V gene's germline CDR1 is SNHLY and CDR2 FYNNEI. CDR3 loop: CACTKGASGRTGELFF.

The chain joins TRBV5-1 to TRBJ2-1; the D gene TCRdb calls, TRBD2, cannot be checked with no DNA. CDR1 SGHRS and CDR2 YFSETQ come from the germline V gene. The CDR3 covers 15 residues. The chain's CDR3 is CASSLGGSSSDEQFF.

The CDR3 reads CASSSLSGFYNEQFF. V usage is TRBV27 and J usage is TRBJ2-1; TCRdb proposes TRBD2, but this gene call is untestable without DNA. Germline loops: CDR1 MNHEY, CDR2 SMNVEV (reference sequence). CDR3 length: 15 amino acids.

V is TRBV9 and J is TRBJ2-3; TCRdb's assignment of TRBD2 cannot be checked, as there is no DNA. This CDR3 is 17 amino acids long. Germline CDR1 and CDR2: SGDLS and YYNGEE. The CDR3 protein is CASSVEPSGRALDTRYF.

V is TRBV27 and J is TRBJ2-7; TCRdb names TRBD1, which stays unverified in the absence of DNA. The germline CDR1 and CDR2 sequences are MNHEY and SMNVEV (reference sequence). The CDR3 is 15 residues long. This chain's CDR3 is CASRPWRGPTYEQYF.

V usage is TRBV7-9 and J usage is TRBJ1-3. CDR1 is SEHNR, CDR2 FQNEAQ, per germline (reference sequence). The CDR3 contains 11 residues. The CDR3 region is CASRLENTIYF.

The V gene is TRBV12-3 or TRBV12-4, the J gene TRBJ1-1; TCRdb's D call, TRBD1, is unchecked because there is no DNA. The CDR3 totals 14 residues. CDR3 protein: CASRRGQVNTEAFF.

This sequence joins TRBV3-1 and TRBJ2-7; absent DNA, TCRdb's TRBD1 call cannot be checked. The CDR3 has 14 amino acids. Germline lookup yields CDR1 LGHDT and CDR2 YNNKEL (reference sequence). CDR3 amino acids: CASSQDRVGYEQYF.

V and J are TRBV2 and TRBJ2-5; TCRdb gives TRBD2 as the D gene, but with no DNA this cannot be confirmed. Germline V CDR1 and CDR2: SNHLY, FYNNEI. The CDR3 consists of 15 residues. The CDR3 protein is CASSEALGGSKTQYF.

The CDR3 here is CAQDRANYEQYF. The chain uses TRBV30 and TRBJ2-7; the D call of TRBD1 rests on TCRdb alone, since no DNA is present to check it. In germline, CDR1 is GTSNPN, CDR2 SVGIG (reference sequence). This CDR3 has 12 amino acids.

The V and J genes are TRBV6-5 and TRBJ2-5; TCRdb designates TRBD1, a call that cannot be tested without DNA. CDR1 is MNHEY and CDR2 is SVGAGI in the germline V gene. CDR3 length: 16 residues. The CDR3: CASSSRTQEGEETQYF.

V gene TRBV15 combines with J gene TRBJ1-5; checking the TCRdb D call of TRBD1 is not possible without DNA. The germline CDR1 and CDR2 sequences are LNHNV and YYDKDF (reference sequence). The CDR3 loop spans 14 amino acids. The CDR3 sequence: CATSDPDRGQPQHF.

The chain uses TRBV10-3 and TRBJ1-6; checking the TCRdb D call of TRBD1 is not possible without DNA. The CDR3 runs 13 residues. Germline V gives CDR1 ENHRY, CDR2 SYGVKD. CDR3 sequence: CAIGGTLDSPLHF.

CDR3 sequence: CASSRGLDSTGELFF. This chain links TRBV7-9 with TRBJ2-2; TCRdb picks TRBD2, but there is no DNA to check that call. CDR3 length: 15 amino acids. The germline V gene encodes CDR1 SEHNR and CDR2 FQNEAQ (reference sequence).

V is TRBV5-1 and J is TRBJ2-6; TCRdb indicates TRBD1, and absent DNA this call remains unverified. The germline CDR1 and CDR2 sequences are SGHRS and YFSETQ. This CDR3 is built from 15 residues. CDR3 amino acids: CSSSEGTGKGNVLTF.

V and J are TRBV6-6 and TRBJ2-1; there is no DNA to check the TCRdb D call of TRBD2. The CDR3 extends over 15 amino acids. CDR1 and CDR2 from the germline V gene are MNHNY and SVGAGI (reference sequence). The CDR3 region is CASSLGLAVGNEQFF.

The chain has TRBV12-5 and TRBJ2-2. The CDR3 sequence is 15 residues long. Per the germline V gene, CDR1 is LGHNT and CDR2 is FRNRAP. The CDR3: CASGLVRLDTGELFF.

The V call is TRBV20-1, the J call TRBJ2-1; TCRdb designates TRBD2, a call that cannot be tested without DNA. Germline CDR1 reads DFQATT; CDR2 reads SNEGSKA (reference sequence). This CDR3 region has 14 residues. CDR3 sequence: CSAQTGPPNNEQFF.